These 24 T cell receptor beta chains were all obtained from the same sample, sequenced in a study of early T cells in non-severe SARS-CoV-2 infection. TCRdb independently ran MiXCR on the 5' RACE reads; one entry per CDR3 protein. The repertoire includes roughly 120,000 distinct CDR3 sequences, just under 15% of them detected once, and about a fifth sits in the top ten. The sequenced sample was whole blood. The receptors here all came from an adult who was a healthcare worker with PCR-confirmed SARS-CoV-2 infection or an uninfected control (not recorded which).

The chain couples TRBV20-1 to TRBJ2-1, with TRBD1 as a possible D gene (6 bases). V shed 1 base and J shed 0 bases, with 13 bases lying between them. Germline V gives CDR1 DFQATT, CDR2 SNEGSKA (reference sequence). CDR3 length: 16 amino acids. Here the CDR3 reads CSARVRGPSSYNEQFF. The CDR3 coding sequence is TGCAGTGCTAGAGTCAGGGGCCCGAGCTCCTACAATGAGCAGTTCTTC.

V and J are TRBV24-1 and TRBJ2-3, with 9 bases that match TRBD1. CDR1 and CDR2 from the germline V gene are KGHDR and SFDVKD. This CDR3 is 16 amino acids long. V lost 3 bases, J lost 8 bases, and 11 bases stayed unmatched. This CDR3 is CATSDQGTGKPGTQYF. Written as DNA, the CDR3 is TGTGCCACCAGTGATCAAGGGACAGGGAAGCCAGGTACGCAGTATTTT.

This clonotype was detected a few times. V gene TRBV20-1 combines with J gene TRBJ1-1, with no clear D. The V end lost 2 bases, the J end lost 8 bases, and 15 bases lay between the germline ends. CDR1 and CDR2 from the germline V gene are DFQATT and SNEGSKA (reference sequence). This CDR3 region has 13 residues. The CDR3 DNA sequence: TGCAGTGCTAGACCCCGGCCCAAGGACGAAGCTTTCTTT. Translated, it gives CSARPRPKDEAFF.

This clonotype was observed a handful of times. This chain joins TRBV7-9 and TRBJ1-2; D remains ambiguous. The V gene lost 3 bases and the J gene lost 0 bases, with 5 bases spanning the gap. CDR1 is SEHNR, CDR2 FQNEAQ, per germline (reference sequence). This CDR3 region has 13 residues. The CDR3 DNA follows: TGTGCCAGCAGCTTTGGGTCTAACTATGGCTACACCTTC. It is translated as CASSFGSNYGYTF.

This clonotype was seen many times. The V gene is TRBV10-2, the J gene TRBJ1-5; D is perhaps TRBD1 (6 bases). The germline V gene has CDR1 WSHSY and CDR2 SAAADI. With 3 bases removed from V and 9 bases from J, the gap between germline ends came to 12 bases. The CDR3 is 13 residues long. CDR3 in DNA: TGCGCCAGCAGTGACCGACCGACAGGGCCCCAGCATTTT. Translating it yields CASSDRPTGPQHF.

The genes are TRBV5-1 and TRBJ1-6; 9 bases line up with TRBD1. CDR1 is SGHRS and CDR2 is YFSETQ in the germline V gene. The CDR3 sequence is 15 residues long. V gave up 4 bases and J gave up 7 bases; unmatched junction bases: 6. The CDR3 region is CASSTLTGGNSPLHF. CDR3 DNA: TGCGCCAGCAGCACGCTGACAGGGGGGAATTCACCCCTCCACTTT.

This clonotype was recorded many times. The rearrangement joins TRBV20-1 to TRBJ1-2, with TRBD1 as a possible D gene (6 bases). V was pared by 2 bases and J by 4 bases, with 8 bases between. The CDR3 contains 12 residues. Germline loops: CDR1 DFQATT, CDR2 SNEGSKA (reference sequence). The DNA of the CDR3 is TGCAGTGCTAGAACAGGGAGCTATGGCTACACCTTC. This sequence encodes CSARTGSYGYTF.

This clonotype was detected only once. V usage is TRBV3-1 and J usage is TRBJ2-5; possibly TRBD1 or TRBD2 for D (5 bases each). The germline V gene encodes CDR1 LGHDT and CDR2 YNNKEL (reference sequence). This CDR3 has 17 amino acids. Trimming removed 5 bases from V and 4 bases from J, with 23 bases in between. The CDR3 DNA is TGTGCCAGCAGCAATACTTTGGGGCTAGGGGCGGGAGAGACCCAGTACTTC. It is translated as CASSNTLGLGAGETQYF.

This clonotype was detected only once. An end of the junction does not agree with germline; a read error may underlie this. This rearrangement joins TRBV19 to TRBJ1-5; D possibly corresponds to TRBD1 (6 bases). Germline CDR1 is LNHDA and CDR2 is SQIVND (reference sequence). This CDR3 contains 15 residues. The CDR3 coding sequence is TGTGTCAGTAGTATAACTGGGGGCAAGGGTCAGCCCCAGCATTTT. It translates to CVSSITGGKGQPQHF. The variable domain in full, completed from reference TRBV19 and TRBJ1-5, reads DGGITQSPKYLFRKEGQNVTLSCEQNLNHDAMYWYRQDPGQGLRLIYYSQIVNDFQKGDIAEGYSVSREKKESFPLTVTSAQKNPTAFYLCVSSITGGKGQPQHFGDGTRLSIL.

This clonotype has just a few counts. The chain uses TRBV12-3 or TRBV12-4 and TRBJ1-2, with no clear D. Deletions cut 1 base from V and 1 base from J, with 4 bases between. The CDR3 length is 13 residues. This CDR3 reads CASSLVGNYGYTF. The CDR3 nucleotides are TGTGCCAGCAGTTTAGTTGGTAACTATGGCTACACCTTC.

The chain recombines TRBV10-3 with TRBJ1-2; D possibly corresponds to TRBD1 (6 bases). V lost 4 bases and J lost 8, with 11 bases in between. The CDR3 covers 12 residues. Per the germline V gene, CDR1 is ENHRY and CDR2 is SYGVKD. The CDR3 nucleotides are TGTGCCATCAGTGGTCAGGGGTTGGGCTACACCTTC. It codes for CAISGQGLGYTF.

This clonotype was seen a few times. This sequence joins TRBV12-3 or TRBV12-4 and TRBJ1-1; D gene ambiguous. V was pared by 7 bases and J by 1 base, with 13 bases between. The CDR3 is made up of 14 amino acids. CDR3 amino acids: CASTPRTQNTEAFF. The CDR3, as DNA: TGTGCCAGCACCCCCCGAACTCAGAACACTGAAGCTTTCTTT.

V is TRBV11-2 and J is TRBJ1-2, with D perhaps matching TRBD1 (6 bases). The CDR3 sequence is 15 residues long. Germline lookup yields CDR1 SGHAT and CDR2 FQNNGV. V lost 5 bases and J lost 3, with 16 bases in between. The CDR3 protein is CASSQYGGLDYGYTF. The CDR3 nucleotides read TGTGCCAGCAGCCAATACGGGGGGCTAGACTATGGCTACACCTTC.

V is TRBV3-1 and J is TRBJ2-2; tentative D call: TRBD2 (5 bases). Per the germline V gene, CDR1 is LGHDT and CDR2 is YNNKEL (reference sequence). Trimming left V 4 bases short and J 5 bases short, with 11 bases between. The CDR3 sequence is 14 residues long. The CDR3 loop is CASSPPTRTGELFF. CDR3 nucleotides: TGTGCCAGCAGCCCACCAACTAGAACCGGGGAGCTGTTTTTT.

This clonotype was detected a few times. The chain employs TRBV20-1 and TRBJ1-3; the D is unclear. Germline CDR1 is DFQATT and CDR2 is SNEGSKA (reference sequence). The CDR3 is 15 amino acids. The V and J ends lost 0 bases and 4 bases respectively, with 13 bases between them. The DNA of the CDR3 is TGCAGTGCTAGAGATGGCGGGCGGGGAGGAAACACCATATATTTT. The encoded protein is CSARDGGRGGNTIYF.

The V and J genes are TRBV5-5 and TRBJ2-2, with 7 bases aligning to TRBD1. Per the germline V gene, CDR1 is SGHKS and CDR2 is YYEKEE (reference sequence). V lost 4 bases to trimming and J lost 9 bases; unmatched junction nucleotides: 9. This CDR3 spans 14 amino acids. CDR3 nucleotide sequence: TGTGCCAGCAGCCTGGGGACAGACGTGAGGGAGCTGTTTTTT. It encodes CASSLGTDVRELFF.

This clonotype was recorded a few times. The J gene is TRBJ2-1, the V gene TRBV12-3 or TRBV12-4; D is perhaps TRBD1 (6 bases). V was trimmed by 5 bases and J by 12 bases, leaving 20 bases between them. The CDR3 consists of 14 residues. The CDR3 is CASSAQQGVGWQFF. In DNA form, the CDR3 reads TGTGCCAGCAGTGCGCAACAGGGAGTGGGTTGGCAGTTCTTC.

This clonotype has more than one count but fewer than ten. The genes are TRBV15 and TRBJ1-2, with D hard to call. Germline CDR1 reads LNHNV; CDR2 reads YYDKDF (reference sequence). Trimming cost V 2 bases and J 4 bases, with 11 bases left between them. The CDR3 runs to 14 residues. CDR3 residues: CATSRPFPRYGYTF. CDR3 DNA sequence: TGTGCCACCAGCAGACCATTTCCGCGCTATGGCTACACCTTC.

This clonotype occurred a few times. The gene calls are TRBV7-3 and TRBJ2-3, with D perhaps being TRBD1 or TRBD2 (5 bases each). V was pared by 3 bases and J by 0 bases, with 10 bases between. Per germline, CDR1 SGHTA and CDR2 FQGTGA. The CDR3 is 15 amino acids. The CDR3 is CASSFDGASTDTQYF. DNA of the CDR3: TGTGCCAGCAGCTTCGACGGGGCTAGCACAGATACGCAGTATTTT.

This clonotype was picked up a small number of times. The gene calls are TRBV27 and TRBJ1-1; D gene unclear. In germline, CDR1 is MNHEY, CDR2 SMNVEV (reference sequence). The CDR3 runs 14 residues. The germline V and J ends were trimmed by 7 bases and 5 bases, with 17 bases remaining between them. This chain's CDR3 is CASTRIEGGTEAFF. CDR3 DNA sequence: TGTGCCAGCACCCGAATAGAAGGAGGTACTGAAGCTTTCTTT.

The CDR3 DNA reads as TGTGCCAGCATATTGGACTCTGGAAACACCATATATTTT. Its protein is CASILDSGNTIYF. The chain has TRBV2 and TRBJ1-3; D gene ambiguous. V was cut by 7 bases and J by 0 bases, with 7 bases left in between. Per the germline V gene, CDR1 is SNHLY and CDR2 is FYNNEI. The CDR3 runs to 13 residues.

This clonotype has just a few counts. The chain uses TRBV5-4 and TRBJ2-1; TRBD2 agrees at 9 bases. This CDR3 comprises 14 residues. The ends lost 7 bases at V and 10 bases at J; junction bases unmatched: 12. The germline V gene has CDR1 SGHNT and CDR2 YYREEE (reference sequence). Written as DNA, the CDR3 is TGTGCCAGCCGTCCCCGCGGGGGGGCAAGAGAGCAGTTCTTC. Protein product: CASRPRGGAREQFF.

The chain recombines TRBV24-1 with TRBJ1-5; D is possibly TRBD1 (5 bases). The length of the CDR3 is 15 residues. CDR1 and CDR2 (germline): KGHDR, SFDVKD. Trimming cost V 3 bases and J 0 bases, with 8 bases left between them. CDR3 nucleotides: TGTGCCACCAGTGATCCCAGGGTTAGCAATCAGCCCCAGCATTTT. Its translation: CATSDPRVSNQPQHF.

The chain combines TRBV10-3 with TRBJ1-6; 7 bases match TRBD1. After removal of 6 bases from V and 0 bases from J, the junction contained 8 bases not matched to a gene. The CDR3 sequence is 17 residues long. Germline V lookup: CDR1 ENHRY, CDR2 SYGVKD. The CDR3 sequence is CAIRVDRLSSYNSPLHF. The CDR3 region has the DNA TGTGCCATCAGGGTGGACAGGCTGAGCTCCTATAATTCACCCCTCCACTTT.